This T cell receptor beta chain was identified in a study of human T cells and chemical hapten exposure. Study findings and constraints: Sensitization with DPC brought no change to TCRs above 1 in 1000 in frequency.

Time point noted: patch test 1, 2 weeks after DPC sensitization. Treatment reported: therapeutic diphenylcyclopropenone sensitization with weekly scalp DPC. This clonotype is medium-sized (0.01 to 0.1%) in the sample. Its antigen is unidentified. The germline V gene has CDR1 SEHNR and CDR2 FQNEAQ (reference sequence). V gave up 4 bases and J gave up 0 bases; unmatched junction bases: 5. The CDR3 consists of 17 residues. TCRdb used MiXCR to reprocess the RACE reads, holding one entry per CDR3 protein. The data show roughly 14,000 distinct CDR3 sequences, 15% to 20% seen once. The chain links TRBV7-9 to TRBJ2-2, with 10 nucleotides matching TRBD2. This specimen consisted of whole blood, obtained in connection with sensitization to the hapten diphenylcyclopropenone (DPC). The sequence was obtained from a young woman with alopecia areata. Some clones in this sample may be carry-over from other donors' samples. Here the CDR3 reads CASSSLAGNTNTGELFF. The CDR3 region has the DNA TGTGCCAGCAGCTCACTAGCGGGGAATACGAACACCGGGGAGCTGTTTTTT.